Shown below are 3 T cell receptor beta chains from a single sample sequenced in a study of shared clonotypes between healthy human individuals. Naive CD8 cells lacked CD45RO and underwent positive selection for CCR7, leaving out terminally differentiated effector memory CD45RA+ cells. Sequencing used immunoSEQ multiplex PCR; TCRdb keeps in-frame clones, though not all of them. The sample consists of a few hundred thousand clones, around 95% of them appearing once. Sample: naive CD8+ T cells sorted from blood. The source is a woman aged 25 to 39 in good health.

The rearrangement joins TRBV11-2 to TRBJ2-7; a weak D match, TRBD1 (6 bases). The V gene's germline CDR1 is SGHAT and CDR2 FQNNGV. The CDR3 totals 14 residues. V shed 4 bases and J shed 3 bases, with 13 bases lying between them. The CDR3 here is CASSYRDTYYEQYF. CDR3 bases: TGTGCCAGCAGCTACCGGGACACTTACTACGAGCAGTACTTC.

The CDR3 coding sequence is TGTGCCAGCAGTTTTTTCCCGGGAGTAGGCTACGAGCAGTACTTC. It is translated as CASSFFPGVGYEQYF. The gene calls are TRBV27 and TRBJ2-7; D possibly corresponds to TRBD2 (6 bases). CDR1 is MNHEY, CDR2 SMNVEV, per germline (reference sequence). This CDR3 spans 15 amino acids. Deletions cut 3 bases from V and 3 bases from J, with 15 bases between.

The V and J genes are TRBV9 and TRBJ2-7; D assignment may be TRBD1 or TRBD2 (5 bases each). The V end lost 0 bases, the J end lost 2 bases, and 12 bases lay between the germline ends. Germline assignment: CDR1 SGDLS and CDR2 YYNGEE. The CDR3 has 15 amino acids. The chain's CDR3 is CASSVATGLAYEQYF. The CDR3 nucleotides are TGTGCCAGCAGCGTAGCTACGGGGCTGGCCTACGAGCAGTACTTC.